These 9 T cell receptor beta chains originate from one sample sequenced in a study of shared clonotypes between healthy human individuals. Produced via immunoSEQ multiplex PCR; TCRdb's table is partial and in-frame only. This sample has 1.5 million to 1.9 million clones; around 98% occur once, and the top ten carry approximately 0.45%. Sequenced: naive CD4+ T cells sorted from blood. Subset here: CD45RA+ positively selected. The receptors originated from a man younger than 45 in good health.

The chain links TRBV25-1 to TRBJ2-7, with D perhaps matching TRBD1 (5 bases). Trimming shortened V by 6 bases and J by 2 bases, and 8 bases separated the two germline ends. Per the germline V gene, CDR1 is MGHDK and CDR2 is SYGVNS. CDR3 size: 12 residues. CDR3 nucleotides: TGTGCCAGCAGCTCGACAGCCTACGAGCAGTACTTC. Its translation is CASSSTAYEQYF.

The chain combines TRBV28 with TRBJ2-2; D is unresolved. This CDR3 region has 16 residues. V dropped 6 bases and J dropped 7 bases, with 21 bases sitting between them. From germline, CDR1 is MDHEN and CDR2 SYDVKM. The CDR3 nucleotides read TGTGCCAGCAGACCCCTCGGGCACGTAACCGACGGGGAGCTGTTTTTT. Translated, it gives CASRPLGHVTDGELFF.

The chain recombines TRBV10-3 with TRBJ2-2, with 8 positions matching TRBD1. This CDR3 spans 13 amino acids. Germline CDR1 is ENHRY and CDR2 is SYGVKD. Trimming took 7 bases from V and 7 from J; bases not matched to a gene: 5. CDR3 amino acids: CAIKQGANGELFF. In DNA, the CDR3 is TGTGCCATCAAGCAGGGGGCTAACGGGGAGCTGTTTTTT.

This chain uses TRBV18 with TRBJ1-2; 7 bases line up with TRBD1. V lost 3 bases to trimming and J lost 3 bases; unmatched junction nucleotides: 13. Germline V gene lookup returns CDR1 KGHSH and CDR2 LQKENI. The CDR3 has 17 amino acids. DNA for the CDR3: TGTGCCAGCTCACCGGTAATCGGGACAGCCACTTACTATGGCTACACCTTC. Protein: CASSPVIGTATYYGYTF.

This chain joins TRBV27 and TRBJ1-5, with 8 bases fitting TRBD1. From germline, CDR1 is MNHEY and CDR2 SMNVEV (reference sequence). With V trimmed by 5 bases and J by 6 bases, 9 bases remained unmatched. The CDR3 sequence is 15 residues long. Written as DNA, the CDR3 is TGTGCCAGCAGTACGGACAGGGCTTCTGGTCAGCCCCAGCATTTT. Translating it yields CASSTDRASGQPQHF.

A word on this clone: The sample carries other DNA sequences with the same CDR3. The V gene is TRBV19, the J gene TRBJ2-5; TRBD1 or TRBD2 may be the D gene (5 bases each). V lost 3 bases to trimming and J lost 2 bases, with 10 bases between them. Germline CDR1 reads LNHDA; CDR2 reads SQIVND (reference sequence). The CDR3 has 14 residues. The CDR3 DNA reads as TGTGCCAGTAGTATCGGGACCCCTCAAGAGACCCAGTACTTC. Translation: CASSIGTPQETQYF.

This sequence joins TRBV5-1 and TRBJ2-7, with TRBD2 identical over 8 bases. Germline values: CDR1 SGHRS, CDR2 YFSETQ. This CDR3 spans 15 amino acids. J was trimmed by 3 bases and V by 9 bases; bases with no gene match: 14. CDR3 region: CATSHIAGIIYEQYF. The CDR3 nucleotides read TGCGCCACCTCACATATAGCGGGAATTATCTACGAGCAGTACTTC. Complete variable domain (other parts from reference TRBV5-1 and TRBJ2-7): KAGVTQTPRYLIKTRGQQVTLSCSPISGHRSVSWYQQTPGQGLQFLFEYFSETQRNKGNFPGRFSGRQFSNSRSEMNVSTLELGDSALYLCATSHIAGIIYEQYFGPGTRLTVT.

This chain joins TRBV7-2 and TRBJ2-1, with D perhaps TRBD2 (5 bases). The CDR3 spans 17 residues. CDR1 and CDR2 from the germline V gene are SGHTA and FQGNSA. The V gene lost 1 base and the J gene lost 6 bases, with 19 bases spanning the gap. DNA for the CDR3: TGTGCCAGCAGCTTAGTAGCCGTGTCTCAGGCGGGCAATGAGCAGTTCTTC. Amino acid sequence: CASSLVAVSQAGNEQFF.

The chain is built from TRBV5-1 and TRBJ1-2; 11 positions match TRBD1. This CDR3 is 16 amino acids long. V lost 4 bases, J lost 8 bases, and 13 bases stayed unmatched. Germline CDR1 and CDR2: SGHRS and YFSETQ. The CDR3 loop is CASSLITGQGAEGYTF. CDR3 coding DNA: TGCGCCAGCAGCCTAATTACCGGACAGGGGGCGGAAGGCTACACCTTC.